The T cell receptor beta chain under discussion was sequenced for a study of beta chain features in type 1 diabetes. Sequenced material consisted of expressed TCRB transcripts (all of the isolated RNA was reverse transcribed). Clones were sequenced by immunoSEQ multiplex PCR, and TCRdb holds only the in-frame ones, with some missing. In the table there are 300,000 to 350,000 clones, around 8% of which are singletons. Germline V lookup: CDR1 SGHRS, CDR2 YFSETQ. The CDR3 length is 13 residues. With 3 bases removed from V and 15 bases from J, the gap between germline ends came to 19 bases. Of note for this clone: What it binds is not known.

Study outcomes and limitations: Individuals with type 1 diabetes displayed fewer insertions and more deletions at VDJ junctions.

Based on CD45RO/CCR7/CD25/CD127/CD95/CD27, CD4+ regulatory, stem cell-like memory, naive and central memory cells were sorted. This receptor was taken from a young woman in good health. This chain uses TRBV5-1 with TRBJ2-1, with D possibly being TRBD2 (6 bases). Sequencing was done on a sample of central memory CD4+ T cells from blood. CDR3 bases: TGCGCCAGCAGCTCGATCCCCGGAGGGAACCCGTTCTTC. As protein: CASSSIPGGNPFF.